This T cell receptor beta chain appears in the sequencing data of a study of blood T cell repertoires in COVID-19. Whole-study context: Spain, Italy and the United States supplied samples that represented acute and convalescent COVID-19. T cells, B-cell-depleted T cells, or PBMCs provided the cDNA or gDNA that served as material.

Original analysis: Nucleated cell number was recorded as an estimate derived from reference gene primer amplification. Assay: immunoSEQ multiplex PCR; the TCRdb copy retains only in-frame clones and omits some. V and J calls and clone size come straight from that table; D and trimming were deduced from the DNA. Counted here are under 300,000 clones, roughly nine tenths occurring once; the ten biggest clones make up 2% to 2.5%. Sequencing was done on a sample of peripheral blood. The TCR sequence derives from a man aged 45-60 years with acute or convalescent COVID-19.

The CDR3 DNA follows: TGTGCCAGCAGTCTCGATAATTCACCCCTCCACTTT. It specifies CASSLDNSPLHF. The V gene is TRBV6-6, the J gene TRBJ1-6, with D unresolved. Trimming cost V 5 bases and J 5 bases, with 4 bases left between them. The CDR3 covers 12 residues. Germline V gene data show CDR1 as MNHNY and CDR2 as SVGAGI (reference sequence).